This T cell receptor beta chain stems from a study of Graves' ophthalmopathy and Graves' hyperthyroidism. RNA transcripts provided the template for amplifying TCR beta CDR3 regions. The first-round RT-PCR employed HTBI primers together with the Qiagen OneStep RT-PCR kit. A multiplex PCR was then performed as the second round. TCRdb redid the calling of the multiplex PCR reads with MiXCR, one entry per CDR3 protein. The sample lists about 740,000 distinct CDR3 sequences; roughly two fifths were seen once. Germline lookup yields CDR1 SGHRS and CDR2 YFSETQ. The CDR3 length is 14 residues. The ends lost 5 bases at V and 4 bases at J; junction bases unmatched: 6.

Sequences were obtained from peripheral blood. This chain joins TRBV5-1 and TRBJ2-5, with 9 bases matching TRBD1. The receptor was derived from an adult man with Graves' ophthalmopathy. The CDR3 nucleotides read TGCGCCAGCAGTAAACAGGGGGCGAGAGAGACCCAGTACTTC. This encodes CASSKQGARETQYF.